What follows is one TCR beta chain and its context. The data were obtained in a study of technical replicates of blood from a handful of donors. Repertoires were generated with immunoSEQ multiplex PCR, while TCRdb's copy carries only in-frame clones and drops some. The sample has 55,000 to 75,000 clones, about 95% seen once. This CDR3 has 15 residues. The ends lost 6 bases at V and 0 bases at J; junction bases unmatched: 7. Per germline, CDR1 KGHSH and CDR2 LQKENI. Sequencing used PBMCs. This clonotype was obtained from a human donor in good health. Some clones in this sample may be carry-over from other donors' samples. The chain couples TRBV18 to TRBJ1-1; 7 nucleotides match TRBD1. CDR3 nucleotides: TGTGCCAGCTCTCTGGGACAGCAGATGAACACTGAAGCTTTCTTT. This sequence encodes CASSLGQQMNTEAFF.